The clone carrying this TCR beta chain has just a few counts. Germline CDR1 and CDR2: SGHAT and FQNNGV. CDR3 length: 16 residues. V lost 8 bases, J lost 6 bases, and 23 bases lay in between. TCRdb used MiXCR to reprocess the RT-PCR reads, holding one entry per CDR3 protein. The table records about 160,000 distinct CDR3 sequences, approximately 11% of them present only once. This specimen comes from a study of response to subunit inactivated influenza vaccine. V gene TRBV11-2 combines with J gene TRBJ2-1; TRBD2 is a possible D gene (6 bases). This sequence originates from a man aged 45-65 years who received an inactivated influenza vaccine. This material consisted of non-naive T cells sorted from PBMCs, taken more than 35 days after vaccination. CDR3 nucleotides: TGTGCCAGCCAAACCGGAGGGGCTAGCTCACCCAATGAGCAGTTCTTC. It yields the protein CASQTGGASSPNEQFF.